The 31 T cell receptor beta chains below come from one sample, sequenced in a study of regulatory T cells in long-lasting Graves disease. The time point was: persistent/refractory GD, antithyroid drugs over 5 years with positive TRAb. The TCR library was made from RNA extracted from PBMCs. The authors built TCR beta libraries using iRepertoire HTBI primers and Arm-PCR of CDR3 regions. TCRdb independently ran MiXCR on the multiplex PCR reads; one entry per CDR3 protein. The repertoire consists of some 370,000 distinct CDR3 sequences, with roughly 24% occurring once and the leading ten covering around 30%. The sample was peripheral blood mononuclear cells (PBMCs), taken when the disease was refractory, from a patient treated with antithyroid drugs. The origin of the receptors is a woman aged 40 to 50 with Graves disease.

On this clonotype: This clone may be a read error of a much larger clone one base away. The V gene is TRBV6-1, the J gene TRBJ2-7; perhaps D is TRBD1 or TRBD2 (5 bases each). This CDR3 is built from 16 residues. Germline lookup yields CDR1 MNHNS and CDR2 SASEGT. CDR3 in amino acids: CVSSDVGDVLSYEQYF. CDR3 DNA: TGTGTCAGCAGTGACGTCGGGGACGTACTGTCCTACGAGCAGTACTTC.

Concerning this clonotype: This may arise from a read error, as a much more abundant clone is one base away. The V and J genes are TRBV25-1 and TRBJ2-7, with D perhaps matching TRBD1 or TRBD2 (5 bases each). Germline loops: CDR1 MGHDK, CDR2 SYGVNS. The CDR3 has 12 residues. The CDR3 region has the DNA TGTGCCAGCAGTGAAGGGGGATACGAGCAGCACTTC. It is translated as CASSEGGYEQHF.

This clonotype was seen a handful of times. This chain connects TRBV10-3 to TRBJ2-1; 8 positions agree with TRBD1. J gave up 7 bases and V 3 bases, and 14 bases lay outside the gene matches. CDR3 length equals 17 residues. The germline V gene encodes CDR1 ENHRY and CDR2 SYGVKD. CDR3 bases: TGTGCCATCAGTGAATTTGGACAGGGAAGATCGGGGAATGAGCAGTTCTTC. Its protein product is CAISEFGQGRSGNEQFF.

In this sample, this clonotype turned up many times. The chain uses TRBV28 and TRBJ1-4, with unresolved D. V lost 10 bases, J lost 0 bases, and 15 bases lay in between. CDR3 length: 15 amino acids. Germline loops: CDR1 MDHEN, CDR2 SYDVKM. This CDR3 reads CATRISLATNEKLFF. Here the CDR3 DNA reads TGTGCCACTAGGATCTCTCTGGCAACTAATGAAAAACTGTTTTTT.

This clonotype has ten or more counts. The rearrangement links TRBV11-2 to TRBJ2-5; D may be TRBD1 or TRBD2 (5 bases each). Germline V lookup: CDR1 SGHAT, CDR2 FQNNGV. V lost 8 bases and J lost 5, with 12 bases in between. The CDR3 sequence is 12 residues long. CDR3 amino acids: CASGSWGETQYF. CDR3 nucleotides: TGTGCCAGCGGATCTTGGGGGGAGACCCAGTACTTC.

This clonotype showed up many times. The rearrangement joins TRBV3-1 to TRBJ1-1, with D unclear. V was cut by 1 base and J by 3 bases, with 6 bases left in between. Germline values: CDR1 LGHDT, CDR2 YNNKEL (reference sequence). This CDR3 is 13 amino acids long. The DNA for the CDR3 is TGTGCCAGCAGCCAAGGAGATTACACTGAAGCTTTCTTT. The encoded protein is CASSQGDYTEAFF. The entire variable domain, with the rest obtained from reference TRBV3-1 and TRBJ1-1, is as follows: DTAVSQTPKYLVTQMGNDKSIKCEQNLGHDTMYWYKQDSKKFLKIMFSYNNKELIINETVPNRFSPKSPDKAHLNLHINSLELGDSAVYFCASSQGDYTEAFFGQGTRLTVV.

V usage is TRBV28 and J usage is TRBJ2-7; 12 positions agree with TRBD1. Germline V lookup: CDR1 MDHEN, CDR2 SYDVKM. The CDR3 sequence is 15 residues long. Losses at the gene ends were 1 base for V and 9 bases for J; bases not matched to a gene: 7. CDR3 sequence reads: CASSLSGTGGSVQYF. CDR3 in DNA: TGTGCCAGCAGTTTATCGGGGACAGGGGGCTCTGTGCAGTACTTC.

This clonotype was recorded many times. V usage is TRBV5-8 and J usage is TRBJ1-5; tentatively, D is TRBD1 (5 bases). The V and J ends lost 4 bases and 3 bases respectively, with 20 bases between them. Germline V lookup: CDR1 SGHTS, CDR2 YDEGEE. This CDR3 has 17 residues. The CDR3 loop reads CASSRGGDSGSNQPQHF. As DNA, the CDR3 is TGTGCCAGCAGCCGTGGAGGAGACAGTGGATCCAATCAGCCCCAGCATTTT.

This chain joins TRBV3-1 and TRBJ2-4, with TRBD1 matching 7 bases. Germline CDR1 reads LGHDT; CDR2 reads YNNKEL (reference sequence). V dropped 4 bases and J dropped 0; count of bases not matched to a gene: 9. There are 17 residues in the CDR3. CDR3 region: CASSRDSLGGAKNIQYF. The CDR3 DNA sequence: TGTGCCAGCAGCCGGGACAGCCTTGGTGGAGCCAAAAACATTCAGTACTTC.

This clonotype has at least ten counts. This chain joins TRBV28 and TRBJ1-4; no firm D call. The CDR3 runs 14 residues. Germline values: CDR1 MDHEN, CDR2 SYDVKM. Trimming shortened V by 4 bases and J by 7 bases, and 13 bases separated the two germline ends. CDR3 in amino acids: CASSSPTFGEKLFF. The CDR3 coding sequence is TGTGCCAGCAGTTCACCCACCTTCGGTGAAAAACTGTTTTTT.

This clonotype came up many times. The rearrangement joins TRBV28 to TRBJ1-4; weak D call: TRBD1 (5 bases). Germline V gene sequence: CDR1 MDHEN, CDR2 SYDVKM. Trimming stripped 9 bases from V and 5 bases from J, with 13 bases between. The CDR3 loop spans 13 amino acids. CDR3 bases: TGTGCCAGTCGGGACGAATTAAATGAAAAACTGTTTTTT. The encoded protein is CASRDELNEKLFF.

This clonotype was found many times. V is TRBV28 and J is TRBJ2-6, with D possibly TRBD1 on 6 matching bases. Trimming shortened V by 3 bases and J by 4 bases, and 19 bases separated the two germline ends. The CDR3 spans 18 residues. Germline V gives CDR1 MDHEN, CDR2 SYDVKM. CDR3 DNA: TGTGCCAGCAGTTTCCTACCCGGGACACCGCCCGGGGCCAACGTCCTGACTTTC. Its protein product is CASSFLPGTPPGANVLTF. The full variable domain, completed using reference TRBV28 and TRBJ2-6, is DVKVTQSSRYLVKRTGEKVFLECVQDMDHENMFWYRQDPGLGLRLIYFSYDVKMKEKGDIPEGYSVSREKKERFSLILESASTNQTSMYLCASSFLPGTPPGANVLTFGAGSRLTVL.

The V gene is TRBV5-1, the J gene TRBJ2-3; D possibly corresponds to TRBD2 (6 bases). This CDR3 is 13 amino acids long. With 4 bases removed from V and 4 bases from J, the gap between germline ends came to 10 bases. Germline V gene data show CDR1 as SGHRS and CDR2 as YFSETQ. The CDR3, as DNA: TGCGCCAGCAGCACCGGGAGCTCAGATACGCAGTATTTT. Protein product: CASSTGSSDTQYF.

This clonotype was recorded many times. The chain is built from TRBV10-3 and TRBJ2-2, with D possibly called TRBD1 or TRBD2 (6 bases each). The CDR3 is made up of 15 amino acids. Per the germline V gene, CDR1 is ENHRY and CDR2 is SYGVKD. Between the trimmed V and J ends, which lost 0 bases and 3 bases, there was a span of 8 bases. The CDR3 loop is CAISESRGDTGELFF. CDR3 nucleotide sequence: TGTGCCATCAGTGAGTCGAGGGGGGACACCGGGGAGCTGTTTTTT.

This clonotype was seen a few times. The chain employs TRBV14 and TRBJ1-2; no definite D call. Per the germline V gene, CDR1 is SGHDN and CDR2 is FVKESK. V dropped 0 bases and J dropped 5 bases, with 7 bases sitting between them. The CDR3 covers 13 residues. This CDR3 reads CASSQDLGYGYTF. CDR3 bases: TGTGCCAGCAGCCAAGATTTGGGGTATGGCTACACCTTC. The whole variable domain, remainder taken from reference TRBV14 and TRBJ1-2, is EAGVTQFPSHSVIEKGQTVTLRCDPISGHDNLYWYRRVMGKEIKFLLHFVKESKQDESGMPNNRFLAERTGGTYSTLKVQPAELEDSGVYFCASSQDLGYGYTFGSGTRLTVV.

V gene TRBV28 combines with J gene TRBJ2-5; possible D gene TRBD2, 6 bases. Germline-derived CDR1 and CDR2 are MDHEN and SYDVKM. There are 15 residues in the CDR3. V dropped 6 bases and J dropped 1 base, with 15 bases sitting between them. CDR3 loop: CASSRAEGIQETQYF. Written as DNA, the CDR3 is TGTGCCAGCAGCCGCGCGGAGGGGATCCAAGAGACCCAGTACTTC. The entire variable domain, with the rest obtained from reference TRBV28 and TRBJ2-5, is as follows: DVKVTQSSRYLVKRTGEKVFLECVQDMDHENMFWYRQDPGLGLRLIYFSYDVKMKEKGDIPEGYSVSREKKERFSLILESASTNQTSMYLCASSRAEGIQETQYFGPGTRLLVL.

This clonotype was picked up a small number of times. The rearrangement joins TRBV12-3 or TRBV12-4 to TRBJ2-2; TRBD2 is a possible D gene (6 bases). V lost 7 bases and J lost 5, with 14 bases in between. This CDR3 is 14 amino acids long. DNA of the CDR3: TGTGCCAGCACAGTGACTAGTGGGACCGGGGAGCTGTTTTTT. This codes for CASTVTSGTGELFF.

This clonotype has at least ten counts. The V call is TRBV27, the J call TRBJ2-7; 10 bases map to TRBD2. The CDR3 is made up of 14 amino acids. Losses at the gene ends were 8 bases for V and 3 bases for J; bases not matched to a gene: 7. CDR1 and CDR2 from the germline V gene are MNHEY and SMNVEV (reference sequence). DNA of the CDR3: TGTGCCAGCGGGGGCGGACTAGCGGTCTACGAGCAGTACTTC. It codes for CASGGGLAVYEQYF.

As to this clonotype: A much larger clone lies a single base off, so this may be a read error. As DNA, the CDR3 is TGTGCCAGCAGTTCATATCTGACTAGCGGGAGGTACGAGCAGTACTTC. Its protein product is CASSSYLTSGRYEQYF. The chain carries TRBV28 and TRBJ2-7; 13 nucleotides agree with TRBD2. The germline gives CDR1 MDHEN, CDR2 SYDVKM. The CDR3 is 16 residues long. The ends lost 4 bases at V and 4 bases at J; junction bases unmatched: 7.

J is TRBJ1-2 and V is TRBV6-6, with D unresolved. Deletions cut 0 bases from V and 6 bases from J, with 5 bases between. The germline CDR1 and CDR2 sequences are MNHNY and SVGAGI (reference sequence). The CDR3 is 12 residues long. The DNA for the CDR3 is TGTGCCAGCAGTTACTCGGGGAATGGCTACACCTTC. It is translated as CASSYSGNGYTF.

CDR3 protein: CASSQDWDYSYEQYF. CDR3 coding DNA: TGTGCCAGCAGCCAAGATTGGGACTACTCCTACGAGCAGTACTTC. The chain has TRBV3-1 and TRBJ2-7, with 7 bases fitting TRBD2. The CDR3 loop spans 15 amino acids. Germline lookup yields CDR1 LGHDT and CDR2 YNNKEL (reference sequence). Trimming cost V 0 bases and J 0 bases; bases outside gene matches: 2.

The chain recombines TRBV20-1 with TRBJ2-1, with D hard to call. CDR3 size: 10 residues. The germline V gene has CDR1 DFQATT and CDR2 SNEGSKA (reference sequence). The V and J ends lost 6 bases and 9 bases respectively, with 9 bases between them. The CDR3 here is CSAATGEQFF. In DNA, the CDR3 is TGCAGTGCAGCCACGGGTGAGCAGTTCTTC.

The sample holds a few counts of this clonotype. V is TRBV20-1 and J is TRBJ2-7, with 7 bases aligning to TRBD2. V was clipped by 0 bases and J by 1 base; unmatched bases: 9. The CDR3 spans 16 residues. Looked up from germline, CDR1 is DFQATT and CDR2 is SNEGSKA (reference sequence). The CDR3 spells CSAREVKSGVSYEQYF. The DNA of the CDR3 is TGCAGTGCTAGAGAGGTCAAAAGCGGGGTTTCCTACGAGCAGTACTTC.

This clonotype has ten or more counts. V is TRBV7-2 and J is TRBJ1-4, with 8 nucleotides matching TRBD1. The CDR3 consists of 14 residues. With V trimmed by 5 bases and J by 7 bases, 6 bases remained unmatched. Per the germline V gene, CDR1 is SGHTA and CDR2 is FQGNSA. The CDR3 DNA is TGTGCCAGCAGCCATGGACAGGGAGGTGAAAAACTGTTTTTT. Protein: CASSHGQGGEKLFF.

The rearrangement links TRBV10-3 to TRBJ2-7; D gene ambiguous. Trimming cost V 3 bases and J 3 bases, with 3 bases left between them. The length of the CDR3 is 11 residues. Germline V gene data show CDR1 as ENHRY and CDR2 as SYGVKD. CDR3: CAISENYEQYF. Here the CDR3 DNA reads TGTGCCATCAGTGAAAACTACGAGCAGTACTTC.

This clonotype was observed at least ten times. The gene calls are TRBV15 and TRBJ1-2; no firm D call. Trimming pared 1 base from V and 5 bases from J, leaving 11 bases between. CDR3 length: 14 amino acids. Germline CDR1 LNHNV, CDR2 YYDKDF (reference sequence). The CDR3 region has the DNA TGTGCCACCAGCAGAGGGGTAGATAGGTATGGCTACACCTTC. Translating it yields CATSRGVDRYGYTF.

The V gene is TRBV11-2, the J gene TRBJ2-7; 7 bases map to TRBD2. The CDR3 extends over 17 amino acids. V lost 5 bases, J lost 4 bases, and 17 bases stayed unmatched. Germline CDR1 reads SGHAT; CDR2 reads FQNNGV. CDR3 region: CASSKSDPGLSKYEQYF. As DNA, the CDR3 is TGTGCCAGCAGCAAATCCGACCCGGGACTATCCAAGTACGAGCAGTACTTC. The full variable domain, rest sourced from reference TRBV11-2 and TRBJ2-7, is EAGVAQSPRYKIIEKRQSVAFWCNPISGHATLYWYQQILGQGPKLLIQFQNNGVVDDSQLPKDRFSAERLKGVDSTLKIQPAKLEDSAVYLCASSKSDPGLSKYEQYFGPGTRLTVT.

Comment on this clonotype: This may arise from a read error, as a much more abundant clone is one base away. The V and J genes are TRBV7-2 and TRBJ1-1; 7 bases line up with TRBD1. Germline CDR1 and CDR2: SGHTA and FQGNSA. The trim removed 4 bases at V and 5 bases at J, leaving 10 bases unmatched. This CDR3 region has 15 residues. The CDR3 spells CASSSLGTVNTEAFF. The CDR3 DNA is TGTGCCAGCAGCTCATTGGGGACAGTAAATACTGAAGCTTTCTTT.

The sample holds many counts of this clonotype. This chain uses TRBV7-8 with TRBJ2-5; D is unresolved. The CDR3 runs 13 residues. CDR1 and CDR2 from the germline V gene are SGHVS and FQNEAQ. V was shortened by 5 bases and J by 4 bases, with 11 bases between the two germline ends. The CDR3 sequence: CASSRPERETQYF. The CDR3, as DNA: TGTGCCAGCAGCCGACCCGAGCGAGAGACCCAGTACTTC.

The sample holds many counts of this clonotype. V and J are TRBV10-3 and TRBJ1-1; maybe TRBD1 (5 bases). The CDR3 runs to 14 residues. The germline gives CDR1 ENHRY, CDR2 SYGVKD. V lost 6 bases, J lost 0 bases, and 11 bases lay in between. CDR3 coding DNA: TGTGCCATCAGGGAGACAGAGATGAACACTGAAGCTTTCTTT. The encoded protein is CAIRETEMNTEAFF.

This clonotype was counted at least ten times. This chain connects TRBV2 to TRBJ2-3; D is tentatively TRBD1 or TRBD2 (5 bases each). The CDR3 runs 15 residues. CDR1 and CDR2 from the germline V gene are SNHLY and FYNNEI. V was clipped by 5 bases and J by 2 bases, with 14 bases between them. The CDR3 sequence: CASSPIGATTDTQYF. In nucleotides, the CDR3 is TGTGCCAGCAGTCCAATCGGGGCCACCACAGATACGCAGTATTTT.